Below, 11 T cell receptor beta chains from the same sample are listed, as sequenced in a study of Graves' ophthalmopathy and Graves' hyperthyroidism. Transcripts of RNA were the source for amplifying TCR beta CDR3 regions. The first round was an RT-PCR with HTBI primers, and the second round was a multiplex PCR. TCRdb used MiXCR to reprocess the multiplex PCR reads, holding one entry per CDR3 protein. The sample consists of about 1.1 million distinct CDR3 sequences, about 40% of them appearing once. The sample taken for sequencing was peripheral blood or thyroid tissue (not recorded which). The receptor source for this set is an adult man with Graves' hyperthyroidism.

This chain connects TRBV2 to TRBJ1-6, with D uncertain. V lost 3 bases and J 7 bases, leaving 10 bases between the germline ends. CDR3 length equals 14 residues. CDR1 and CDR2 from the germline V gene are SNHLY and FYNNEI. The CDR3 coding sequence is TGTGCCAGCAGTGAGGGGATGGGGAATTCACCCCTCCACTTT. Translated: CASSEGMGNSPLHF. The complete variable domain, with remaining parts taken from reference TRBV2 and TRBJ1-6, reads EPEVTQTPSHQVTQMGQEVILRCVPISNHLYFYWYRQILGQKVEFLVSFYNNEISEKSEIFDDQFSVERPDGSNFTLKIRSTKLEDSAMYFCASSEGMGNSPLHFGNGTRLTVT.

The gene calls are TRBV7-9 and TRBJ2-5, with 10 bases that match TRBD2. Germline CDR1 is SEHNR and CDR2 is FQNEAQ (reference sequence). The CDR3 is 17 residues long. J gave up 0 bases and V 6 bases, and 10 bases lay outside the gene matches. The CDR3 DNA reads as TGTGCCAGCAGTGGTAGAAGCGGGGGGGGGTACCAAGAGACCCAGTACTTC. Protein: CASSGRSGGGYQETQYF.

J is TRBJ2-7 and V is TRBV15, with a possible D match to TRBD1 (6 bases). The V and J ends lost 8 bases and 5 bases respectively, with 13 bases between them. This CDR3 region has 12 residues. Per germline, CDR1 LNHNV and CDR2 YYDKDF (reference sequence). CDR3 DNA: TGTGCCACCGGGCAGGGGAAGAACGAGCAGTACTTC. This encodes CATGQGKNEQYF.

V is TRBV2 and J is TRBJ2-5, with 10 bases fitting TRBD1. The CDR3 length is 12 residues. Germline-derived CDR1 and CDR2 are SNHLY and FYNNEI. V dropped 11 bases and J dropped 6; count of bases not matched to a gene: 6. In DNA form, the CDR3 reads TGTGCCGGGACAGGGGAGGGGAAGACCCAGTACTTC. Translated: CAGTGEGKTQYF. Full variable domain (outside the CDR3, taken from reference TRBV2 and TRBJ2-5): EPEVTQTPSHQVTQMGQEVILRCVPISNHLYFYWYRQILGQKVEFLVSFYNNEISEKSEIFDDQFSVERPDGSNFTLKIRSTKLEDSAMYFCAGTGEGKTQYFGPGTRLLVL.

The sample holds many counts of this clonotype. The gene calls are TRBV10-3 and TRBJ1-1, with TRBD1 matching 8 bases. V lost 2 bases, J lost 4 bases, and 6 bases stayed unmatched. Germline loops: CDR1 ENHRY, CDR2 SYGVKD. CDR3 length: 15 residues. In DNA form, the CDR3 reads TGTGCCATCAGTGAGAGCTCCACAGGGGGCACTGAAGCTTTCTTT. Protein product: CAISESSTGGTEAFF.

The chain employs TRBV2 and TRBJ1-1, with D maybe TRBD1 (5 bases). This CDR3 comprises 16 residues. In germline, CDR1 is SNHLY, CDR2 FYNNEI. Trimming removed 6 bases at V and 1 base at J, with 18 bases between. The CDR3 reads CASRDGGIDKNTEAFF. CDR3 DNA: TGTGCCAGCAGAGATGGGGGGATAGACAAGAACACTGAAGCTTTCTTT.

The gene calls are TRBV2 and TRBJ2-2, with TRBD2 matching 9 bases. Germline values: CDR1 SNHLY, CDR2 FYNNEI. This CDR3 has 16 residues. The V gene end was trimmed by 2 bases and the J gene end by 2 bases; junction bases not matched to a gene: 3. The CDR3 spells CASSERLAENTGELFF. For the CDR3, the DNA is TGTGCCAGCAGTGAAAGACTAGCGGAAAACACCGGGGAGCTGTTTTTT. Variable domain in full (rest from reference TRBV2 and TRBJ2-2): EPEVTQTPSHQVTQMGQEVILRCVPISNHLYFYWYRQILGQKVEFLVSFYNNEISEKSEIFDDQFSVERPDGSNFTLKIRSTKLEDSAMYFCASSERLAENTGELFFGEGSRLTVL.

This clonotype was picked up a small number of times. V usage is TRBV12-3 or TRBV12-4 and J usage is TRBJ1-2; maybe TRBD1 (5 bases). There are 15 residues in the CDR3. Trimming removed 2 bases from V and 6 bases from J, with 16 bases in between. The CDR3 nucleotides are TGTGCCAGCAGTTTAAATCCGGCAGGGTATAATGGCTACACCTTC. Its protein product is CASSLNPAGYNGYTF.

With respect to this clonotype: A read error is possible here, since a much larger clone lies one base away. The V call is TRBV9, the J call TRBJ1-1; D remains unclear. The CDR3 covers 13 residues. Trimming cost V 3 bases and J 3 bases, with 9 bases left between them. CDR1 is SGDLS, CDR2 YYNGEE, per germline. The CDR3 loop reads CASSARMDTEAFF. In DNA form, the CDR3 reads TGTGCCAGCAGCGCGCGCATGGACACTGAAGCTTTCTTT. Variable domain in full (rest from reference TRBV9 and TRBJ1-1): DSGVTQTPKHLITATGQRVTLRCSPRSGDLSVYWYQQSLDQGLQFLIQYYNGEERAKGNILERFSAQQFPDLHSELNLSSLELGDSALYFCASSARMDTEAFFGQGTRLTVV.

This clonotype was counted at least ten times. The chain employs TRBV7-3 and TRBJ1-1, with no clear D. Trimming left V 5 bases short and J 5 bases short, with 15 bases between. The CDR3 extends over 14 amino acids. Per germline, CDR1 SGHTA and CDR2 FQGTGA. The CDR3 here is CASSPSAGSTEAFF. The CDR3 coding sequence is TGTGCCAGCAGCCCCTCCGCGGGTTCTACTGAAGCTTTCTTT.

The chain carries TRBV20-1 and TRBJ2-7, with 8 nucleotides matching TRBD2. V shed 3 bases and J 2 bases; nucleotides not matched to a gene: 9. This CDR3 comprises 15 residues. Germline V CDR1 and CDR2: DFQATT, SNEGSKA (reference sequence). CDR3 DNA: TGCAGTGCTAGGTCGTTGAGCGGGAGACCCTACGAGCAGTACTTC. It translates to CSARSLSGRPYEQYF.